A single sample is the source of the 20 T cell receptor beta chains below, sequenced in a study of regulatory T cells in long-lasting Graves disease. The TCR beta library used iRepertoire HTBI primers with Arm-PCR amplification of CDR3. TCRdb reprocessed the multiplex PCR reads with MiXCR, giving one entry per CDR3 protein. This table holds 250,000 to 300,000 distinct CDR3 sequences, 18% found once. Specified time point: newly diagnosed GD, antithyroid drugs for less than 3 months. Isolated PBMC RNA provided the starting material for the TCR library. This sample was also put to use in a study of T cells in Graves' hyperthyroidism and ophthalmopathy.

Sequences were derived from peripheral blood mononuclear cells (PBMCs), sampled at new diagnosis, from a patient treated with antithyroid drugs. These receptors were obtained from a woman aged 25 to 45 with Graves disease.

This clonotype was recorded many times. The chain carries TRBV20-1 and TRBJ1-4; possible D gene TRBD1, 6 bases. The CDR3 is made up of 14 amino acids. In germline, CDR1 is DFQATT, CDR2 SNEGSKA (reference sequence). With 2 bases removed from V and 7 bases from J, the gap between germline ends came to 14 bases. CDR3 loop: CSARYAGAPEKLFF. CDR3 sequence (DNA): TGCAGTGCTAGATACGCAGGGGCCCCTGAAAAACTGTTTTTT.

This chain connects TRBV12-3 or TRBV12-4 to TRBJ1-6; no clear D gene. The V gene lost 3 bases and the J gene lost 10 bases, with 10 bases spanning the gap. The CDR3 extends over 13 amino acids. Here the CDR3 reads CASSLERGSPLHF. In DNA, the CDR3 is TGTGCCAGCAGTTTGGAGCGGGGATCACCCCTCCACTTT.

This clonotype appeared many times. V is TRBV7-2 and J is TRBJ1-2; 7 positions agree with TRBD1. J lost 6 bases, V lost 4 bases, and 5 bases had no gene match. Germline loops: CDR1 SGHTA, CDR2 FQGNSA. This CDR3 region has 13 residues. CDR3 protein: CASSWGTVDGYTF. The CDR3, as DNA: TGTGCCAGCAGCTGGGGGACAGTGGATGGCTACACCTTC. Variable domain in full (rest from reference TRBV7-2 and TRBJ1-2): GAGVSQSPSNKVTEKGKDVELRCDPISGHTALYWYRQSLGQGLEFLIYFQGNSAPDKSGLPSDRFSAERTGGSVSTLTIQRTQQEDSAVYLCASSWGTVDGYTFGSGTRLTVV.

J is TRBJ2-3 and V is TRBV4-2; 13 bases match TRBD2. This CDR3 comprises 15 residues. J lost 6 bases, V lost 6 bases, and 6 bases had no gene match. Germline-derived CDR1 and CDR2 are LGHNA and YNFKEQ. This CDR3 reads CASRPTSGGLDTQYF. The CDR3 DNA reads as TGTGCCAGCAGACCGACTAGCGGGGGGCTTGATACGCAGTATTTT.

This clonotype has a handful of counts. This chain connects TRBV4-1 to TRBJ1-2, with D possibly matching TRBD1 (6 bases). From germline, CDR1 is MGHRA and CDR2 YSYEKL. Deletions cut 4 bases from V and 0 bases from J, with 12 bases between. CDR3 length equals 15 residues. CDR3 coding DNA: TGCGCCAGCAGCCTCCGGACAGCTACTAACTATGGCTACACCTTC. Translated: CASSLRTATNYGYTF.

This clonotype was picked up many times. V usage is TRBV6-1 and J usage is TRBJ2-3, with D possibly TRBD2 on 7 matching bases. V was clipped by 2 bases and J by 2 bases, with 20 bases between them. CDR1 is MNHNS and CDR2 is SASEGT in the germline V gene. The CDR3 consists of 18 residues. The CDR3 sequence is CASSEIGWGRGHTDTQYF. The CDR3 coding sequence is TGTGCCAGCAGTGAAATCGGGTGGGGGCGGGGGCACACAGATACGCAGTATTTT.

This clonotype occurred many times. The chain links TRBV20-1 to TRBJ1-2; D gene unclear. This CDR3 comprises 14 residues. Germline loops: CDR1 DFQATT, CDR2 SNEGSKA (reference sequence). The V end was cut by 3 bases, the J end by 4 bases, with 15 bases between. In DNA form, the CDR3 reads TGCAGTGCTAGTCAGCAGACATCTATCTATGGCTACACCTTC. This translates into CSASQQTSIYGYTF.

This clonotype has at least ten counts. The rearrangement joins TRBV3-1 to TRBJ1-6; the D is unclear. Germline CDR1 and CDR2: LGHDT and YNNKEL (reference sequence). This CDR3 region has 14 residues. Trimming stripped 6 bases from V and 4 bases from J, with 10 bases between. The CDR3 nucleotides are TGTGCCAGCAGTCCGACAAATTATAATTCACCCCTCCACTTT. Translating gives CASSPTNYNSPLHF.

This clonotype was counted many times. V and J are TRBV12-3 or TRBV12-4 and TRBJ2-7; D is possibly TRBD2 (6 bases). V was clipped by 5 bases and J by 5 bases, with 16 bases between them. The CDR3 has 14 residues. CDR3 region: CASSPRDLRNEQYF. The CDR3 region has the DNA TGTGCCAGCAGTCCTCGGGACTTAAGGAACGAGCAGTACTTC.

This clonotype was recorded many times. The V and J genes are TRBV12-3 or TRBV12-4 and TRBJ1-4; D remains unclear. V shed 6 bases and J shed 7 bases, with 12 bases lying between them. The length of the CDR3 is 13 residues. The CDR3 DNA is TGTGCCAGCAGACGGGGTCCCAGTGAAAAACTGTTTTTT. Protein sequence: CASRRGPSEKLFF.

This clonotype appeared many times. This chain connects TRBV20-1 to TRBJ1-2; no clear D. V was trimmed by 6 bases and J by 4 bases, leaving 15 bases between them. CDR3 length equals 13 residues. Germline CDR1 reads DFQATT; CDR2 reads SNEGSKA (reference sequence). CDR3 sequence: CSAPPRGFYGYTF. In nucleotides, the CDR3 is TGCAGTGCCCCCCCCCGCGGTTTCTATGGCTACACCTTC.

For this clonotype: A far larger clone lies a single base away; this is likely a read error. CDR3 nucleotides: TGCGCCAGCAGCCAAGGGGAGAGTCCATACAATGAGCAGTACTTC. Amino acids: CASSQGESPYNEQYF. The chain recombines TRBV4-1 with TRBJ2-4; D perhaps matches TRBD2 (5 bases). Trimming took off 1 base at V and 13 bases at J, with 20 bases between the two ends. The CDR3 covers 15 residues. Germline V gene data show CDR1 as MGHRA and CDR2 as YSYEKL.

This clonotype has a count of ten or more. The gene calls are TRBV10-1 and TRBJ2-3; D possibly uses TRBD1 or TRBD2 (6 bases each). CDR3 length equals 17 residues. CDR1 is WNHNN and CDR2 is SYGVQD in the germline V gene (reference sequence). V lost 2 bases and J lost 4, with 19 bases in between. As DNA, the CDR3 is TGCGCCAGCAGTGAGGAGGGGGGACCCAAAGGGGCAGATACGCAGTATTTT. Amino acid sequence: CASSEEGGPKGADTQYF.

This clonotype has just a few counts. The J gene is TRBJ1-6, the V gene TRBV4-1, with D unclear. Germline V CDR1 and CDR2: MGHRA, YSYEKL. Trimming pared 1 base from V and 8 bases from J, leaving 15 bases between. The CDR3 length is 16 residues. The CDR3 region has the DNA TGCGCCAGCAGCCAAGTCGGCGGCCGGGGTGATTCACCCCTCCACTTT. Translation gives CASSQVGGRGDSPLHF.

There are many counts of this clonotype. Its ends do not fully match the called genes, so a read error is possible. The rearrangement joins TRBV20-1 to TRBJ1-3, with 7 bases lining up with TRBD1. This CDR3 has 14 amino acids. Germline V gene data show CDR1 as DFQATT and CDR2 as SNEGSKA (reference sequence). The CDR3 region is CSARGQVPGNTIYF. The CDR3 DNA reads TGCAGTGCAAGAGGACAGGTTCCTGGAAACACCATATATTTT.

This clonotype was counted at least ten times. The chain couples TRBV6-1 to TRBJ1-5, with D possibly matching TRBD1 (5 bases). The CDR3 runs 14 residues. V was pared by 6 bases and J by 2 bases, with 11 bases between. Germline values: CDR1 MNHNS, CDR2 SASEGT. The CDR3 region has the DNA TGTGCCAGCAGAACAGGTTCGGGCAATCAGCCCCAGCATTTT. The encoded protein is CASRTGSGNQPQHF.

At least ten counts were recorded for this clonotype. The CDR3 DNA reads as TGTGCCAGCACCCCCGGGGGTCAGCCCCAGCATTTT. Its protein is CASTPGGQPQHF. J is TRBJ1-5 and V is TRBV7-8; maybe TRBD1 (5 bases). Deletions cut 7 bases from V and 6 bases from J, with 10 bases between. Germline assignment: CDR1 SGHVS and CDR2 FQNEAQ. The CDR3 is made up of 12 amino acids.

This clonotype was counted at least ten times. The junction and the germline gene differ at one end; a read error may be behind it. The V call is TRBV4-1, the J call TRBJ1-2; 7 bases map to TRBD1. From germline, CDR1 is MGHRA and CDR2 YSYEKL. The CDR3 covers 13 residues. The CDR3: CASSEETGYGYTF. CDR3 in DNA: TGCGCCAGCAGCGAAGAGACAGGGTATGGCTACACCTTC.

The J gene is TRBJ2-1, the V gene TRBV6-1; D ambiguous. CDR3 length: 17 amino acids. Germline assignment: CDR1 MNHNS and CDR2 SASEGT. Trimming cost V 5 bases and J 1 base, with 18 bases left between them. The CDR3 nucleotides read TGTGCCAGCAGTAAGCCAAAGAGCGAGATATCCTACAATGAGCAGTTCTTC. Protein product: CASSKPKSEISYNEQFF.

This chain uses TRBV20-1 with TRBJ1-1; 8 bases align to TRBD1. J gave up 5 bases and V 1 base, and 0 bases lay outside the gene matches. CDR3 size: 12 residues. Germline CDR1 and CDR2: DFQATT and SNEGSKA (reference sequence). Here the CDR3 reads CSARGTGTEAFF. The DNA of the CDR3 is TGCAGTGCTAGAGGGACAGGGACTGAAGCTTTCTTT.